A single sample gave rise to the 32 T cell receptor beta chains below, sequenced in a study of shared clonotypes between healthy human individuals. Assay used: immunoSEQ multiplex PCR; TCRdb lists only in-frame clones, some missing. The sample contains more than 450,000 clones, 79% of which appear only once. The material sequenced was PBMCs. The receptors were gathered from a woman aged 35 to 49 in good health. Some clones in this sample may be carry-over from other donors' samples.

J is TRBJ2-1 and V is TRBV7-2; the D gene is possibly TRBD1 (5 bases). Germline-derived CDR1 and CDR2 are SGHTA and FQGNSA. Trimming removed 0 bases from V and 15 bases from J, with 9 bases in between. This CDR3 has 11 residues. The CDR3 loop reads CASSLAGARFF. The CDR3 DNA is TGTGCCAGCAGCTTAGCAGGGGCGCGGTTCTTC.

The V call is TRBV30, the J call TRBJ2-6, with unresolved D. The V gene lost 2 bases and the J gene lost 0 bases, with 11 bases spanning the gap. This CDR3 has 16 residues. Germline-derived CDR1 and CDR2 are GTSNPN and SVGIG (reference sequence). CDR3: CAWSLTGPSGANVLTF. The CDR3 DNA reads TGTGCCTGGAGTCTCACCGGGCCCTCTGGGGCCAACGTCCTGACTTTC.

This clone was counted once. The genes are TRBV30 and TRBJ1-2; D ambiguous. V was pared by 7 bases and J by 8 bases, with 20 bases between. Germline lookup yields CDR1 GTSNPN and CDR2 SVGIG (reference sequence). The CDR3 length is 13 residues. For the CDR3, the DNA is TGTGCCTCTGCAATCGGAGTCCCCGGGGGCTACACCTTC. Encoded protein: CASAIGVPGGYTF.

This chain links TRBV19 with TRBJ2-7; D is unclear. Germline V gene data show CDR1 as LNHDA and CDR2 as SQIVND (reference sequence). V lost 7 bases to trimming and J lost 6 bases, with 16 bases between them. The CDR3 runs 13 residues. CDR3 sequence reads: CASTPRLPCEQYF. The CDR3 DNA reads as TGTGCCAGTACCCCAAGGCTCCCCTGCGAGCAGTACTTC.

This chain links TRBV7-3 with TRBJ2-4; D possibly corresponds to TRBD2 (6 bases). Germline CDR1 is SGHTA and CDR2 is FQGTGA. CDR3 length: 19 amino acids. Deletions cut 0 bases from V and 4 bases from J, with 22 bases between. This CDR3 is CASSLTPLGSGSAKNIQYF. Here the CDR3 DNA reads TGTGCCAGCAGCTTAACCCCCTTGGGTAGCGGATCAGCTAAAAACATTCAGTACTTC.

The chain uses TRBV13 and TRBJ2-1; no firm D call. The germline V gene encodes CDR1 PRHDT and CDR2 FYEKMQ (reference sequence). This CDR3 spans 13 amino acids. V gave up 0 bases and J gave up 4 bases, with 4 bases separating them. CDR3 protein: CASSLGAYNEQFF. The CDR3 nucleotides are TGTGCCAGCAGCTTAGGGGCTTACAATGAGCAGTTCTTC.

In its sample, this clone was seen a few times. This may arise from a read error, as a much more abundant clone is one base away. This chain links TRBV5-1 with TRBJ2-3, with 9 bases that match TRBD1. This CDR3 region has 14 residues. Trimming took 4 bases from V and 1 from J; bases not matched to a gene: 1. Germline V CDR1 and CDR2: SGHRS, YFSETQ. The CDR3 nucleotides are TGCGCCAGCAGCGGGGACAGGGGCACAGATACGCAGTATTTT. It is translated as CASSGDRGTDTQYF.

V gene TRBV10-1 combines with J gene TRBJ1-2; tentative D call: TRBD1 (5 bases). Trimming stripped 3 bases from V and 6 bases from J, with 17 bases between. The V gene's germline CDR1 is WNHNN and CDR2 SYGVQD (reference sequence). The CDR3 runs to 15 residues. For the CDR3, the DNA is TGCGCCAGCAGTGAAGGGGTCGGCCCCTGGGATGGCTACACCTTC. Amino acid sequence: CASSEGVGPWDGYTF.

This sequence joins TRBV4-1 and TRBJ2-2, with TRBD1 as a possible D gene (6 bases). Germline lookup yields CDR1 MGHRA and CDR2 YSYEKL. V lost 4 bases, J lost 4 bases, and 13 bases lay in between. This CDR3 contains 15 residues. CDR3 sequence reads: CASSLTGPGTGELFF. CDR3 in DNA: TGCGCCAGCAGCCTCACAGGGCCCGGCACCGGGGAGCTGTTTTTT.

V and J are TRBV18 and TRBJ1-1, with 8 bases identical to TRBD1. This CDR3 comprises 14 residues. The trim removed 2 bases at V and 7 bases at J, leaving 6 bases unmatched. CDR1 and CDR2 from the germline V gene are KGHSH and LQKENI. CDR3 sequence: CASSPSRTGLEAFF. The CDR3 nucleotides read TGTGCCAGCTCACCATCCCGGACAGGGCTTGAAGCTTTCTTT.

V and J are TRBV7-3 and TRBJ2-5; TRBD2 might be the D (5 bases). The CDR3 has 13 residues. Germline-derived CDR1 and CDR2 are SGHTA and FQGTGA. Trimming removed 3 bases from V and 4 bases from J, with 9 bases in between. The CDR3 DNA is TGTGCCAGCAGCTTGAGGGCTGGAGAGACCCAGTACTTC. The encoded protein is CASSLRAGETQYF.

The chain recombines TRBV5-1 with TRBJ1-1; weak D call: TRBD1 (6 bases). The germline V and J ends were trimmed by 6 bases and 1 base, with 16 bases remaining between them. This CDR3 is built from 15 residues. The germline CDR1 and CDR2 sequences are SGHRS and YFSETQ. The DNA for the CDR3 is TGCGCCAGCACTCGAGGGGGGCCACGGAACACTGAAGCTTTCTTT. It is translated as CASTRGGPRNTEAFF. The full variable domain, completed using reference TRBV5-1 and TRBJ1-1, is KAGVTQTPRYLIKTRGQQVTLSCSPISGHRSVSWYQQTPGQGLQFLFEYFSETQRNKGNFPGRFSGRQFSNSRSEMNVSTLELGDSALYLCASTRGGPRNTEAFFGQGTRLTVV.

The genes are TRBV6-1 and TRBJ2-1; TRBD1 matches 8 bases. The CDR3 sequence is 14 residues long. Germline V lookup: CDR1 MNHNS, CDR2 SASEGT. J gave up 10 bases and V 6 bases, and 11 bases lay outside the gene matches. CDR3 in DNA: TGTGCCAGCAGCTGGACAGGGATTTATGCGGAGCAGTTCTTC. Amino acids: CASSWTGIYAEQFF.

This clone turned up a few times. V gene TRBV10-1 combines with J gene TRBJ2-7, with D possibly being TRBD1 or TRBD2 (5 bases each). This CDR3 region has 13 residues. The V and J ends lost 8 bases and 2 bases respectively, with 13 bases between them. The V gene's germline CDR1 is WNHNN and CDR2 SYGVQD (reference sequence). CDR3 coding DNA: TGCGCCAGCGGGGGACGGCGAGCCTACGAGCAGTACTTC. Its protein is CASGGRRAYEQYF.

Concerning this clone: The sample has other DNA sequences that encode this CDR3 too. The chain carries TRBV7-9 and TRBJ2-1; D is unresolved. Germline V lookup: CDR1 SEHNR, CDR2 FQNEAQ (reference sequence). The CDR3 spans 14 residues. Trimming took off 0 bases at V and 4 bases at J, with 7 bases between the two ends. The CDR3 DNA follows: TGTGCCAGCAGCTTAGCGGGTAGTTACAATGAGCAGTTCTTC. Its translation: CASSLAGSYNEQFF.

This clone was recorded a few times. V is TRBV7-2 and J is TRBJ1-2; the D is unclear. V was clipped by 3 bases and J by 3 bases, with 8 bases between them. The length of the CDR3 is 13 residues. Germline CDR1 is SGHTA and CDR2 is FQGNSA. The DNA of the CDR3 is TGTGCCAGCAGCTTCCGGACTTACTATGGCTACACCTTC. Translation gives CASSFRTYYGYTF.

For the CDR3, the DNA is TGTGCCATCAGTGAGGGGCGCGGAGGGGGCACAGATACGCAGTATTTT. This codes for CAISEGRGGGTDTQYF. This chain uses TRBV10-3 with TRBJ2-3, with D possibly TRBD2 on 6 matching bases. This CDR3 has 16 residues. Trimming stripped 2 bases from V and 1 base from J, with 13 bases between. The germline CDR1 and CDR2 sequences are ENHRY and SYGVKD.

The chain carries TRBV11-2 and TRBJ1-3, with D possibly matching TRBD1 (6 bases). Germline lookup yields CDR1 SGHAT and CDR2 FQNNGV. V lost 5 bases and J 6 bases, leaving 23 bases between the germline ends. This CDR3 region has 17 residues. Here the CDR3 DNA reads TGTGCCAGCAGCGCTCACCACAGGGTTAGGGATCTAAACACCATATATTTT. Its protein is CASSAHHRVRDLNTIYF. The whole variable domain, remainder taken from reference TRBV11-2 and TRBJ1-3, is EAGVAQSPRYKIIEKRQSVAFWCNPISGHATLYWYQQILGQGPKLLIQFQNNGVVDDSQLPKDRFSAERLKGVDSTLKIQPAKLEDSAVYLCASSAHHRVRDLNTIYFGEGSWLTVV.

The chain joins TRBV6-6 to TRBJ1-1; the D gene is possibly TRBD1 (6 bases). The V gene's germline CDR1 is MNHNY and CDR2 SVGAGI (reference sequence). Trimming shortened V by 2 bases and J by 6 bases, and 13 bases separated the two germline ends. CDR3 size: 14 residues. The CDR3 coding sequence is TGTGCCAGCAGTTACCGGGACATGGGGTCTGAAGCTTTCTTT. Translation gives CASSYRDMGSEAFF.

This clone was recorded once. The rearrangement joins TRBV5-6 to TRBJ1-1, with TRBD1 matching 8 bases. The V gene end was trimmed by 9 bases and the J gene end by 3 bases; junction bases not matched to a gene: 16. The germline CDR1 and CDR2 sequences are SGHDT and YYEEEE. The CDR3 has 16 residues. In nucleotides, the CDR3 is TGTGCCACCAATAGGTACCACAGGGGGGTTTACACTGAAGCTTTCTTT. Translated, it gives CATNRYHRGVYTEAFF.

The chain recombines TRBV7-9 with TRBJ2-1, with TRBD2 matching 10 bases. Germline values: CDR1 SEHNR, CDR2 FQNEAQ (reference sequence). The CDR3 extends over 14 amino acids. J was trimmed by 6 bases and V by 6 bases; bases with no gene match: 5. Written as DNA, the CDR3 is TGTGCCAGCAGTACTAGCGGGAACCCCAATGAGCAGTTCTTC. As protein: CASSTSGNPNEQFF.

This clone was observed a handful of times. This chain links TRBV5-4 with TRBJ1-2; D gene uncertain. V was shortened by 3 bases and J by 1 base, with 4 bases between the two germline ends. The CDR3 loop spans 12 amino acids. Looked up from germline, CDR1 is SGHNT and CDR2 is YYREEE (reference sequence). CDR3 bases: TGTGCCAGCAGCTCAGATAACTATGGCTACACCTTC. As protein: CASSSDNYGYTF.

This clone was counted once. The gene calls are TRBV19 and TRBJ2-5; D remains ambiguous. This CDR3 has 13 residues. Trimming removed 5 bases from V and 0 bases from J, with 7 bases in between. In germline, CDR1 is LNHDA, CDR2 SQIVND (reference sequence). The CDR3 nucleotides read TGTGCCAGTAGTGATAGAAACCAAGAGACCCAGTACTTC. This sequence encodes CASSDRNQETQYF.

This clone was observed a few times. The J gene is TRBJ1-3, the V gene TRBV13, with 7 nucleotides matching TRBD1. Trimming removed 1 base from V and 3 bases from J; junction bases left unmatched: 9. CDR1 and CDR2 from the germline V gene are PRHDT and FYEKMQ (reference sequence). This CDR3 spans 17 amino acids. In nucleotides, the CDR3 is TGTGCCAGCAGCTTAGAGACCCGACAGGGTGGTGGAAACACCATATATTTT. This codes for CASSLETRQGGGNTIYF.

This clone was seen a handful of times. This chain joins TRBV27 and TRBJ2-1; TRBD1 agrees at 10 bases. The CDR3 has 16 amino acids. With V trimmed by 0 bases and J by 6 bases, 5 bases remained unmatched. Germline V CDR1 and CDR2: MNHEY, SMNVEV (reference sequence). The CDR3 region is CASSLSGGTGANEQFF. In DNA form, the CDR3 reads TGTGCCAGCAGTTTATCGGGGGGGACAGGGGCCAATGAGCAGTTCTTC.

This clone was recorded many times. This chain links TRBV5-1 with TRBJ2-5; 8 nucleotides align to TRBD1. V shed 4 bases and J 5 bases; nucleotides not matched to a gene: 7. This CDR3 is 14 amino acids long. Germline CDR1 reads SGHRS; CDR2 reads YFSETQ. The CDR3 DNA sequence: TGCGCCAGCAGCACGCAGGGGGCGCGGGAGACCCAGTACTTC. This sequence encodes CASSTQGARETQYF.

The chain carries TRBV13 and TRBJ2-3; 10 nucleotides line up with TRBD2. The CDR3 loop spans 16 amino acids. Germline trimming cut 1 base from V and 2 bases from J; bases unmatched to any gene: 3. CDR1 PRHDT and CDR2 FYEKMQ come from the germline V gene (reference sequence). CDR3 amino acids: CASSLDGLAATDTQYF. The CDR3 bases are TGTGCCAGCAGCTTAGACGGACTAGCGGCCACAGATACGCAGTATTTT.

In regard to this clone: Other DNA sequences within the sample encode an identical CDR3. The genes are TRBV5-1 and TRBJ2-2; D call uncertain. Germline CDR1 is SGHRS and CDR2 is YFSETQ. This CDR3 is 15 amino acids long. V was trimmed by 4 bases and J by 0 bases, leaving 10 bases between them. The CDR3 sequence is CASSLDGANTGELFF. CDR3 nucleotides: TGCGCCAGCAGCCTAGACGGTGCGAACACCGGGGAGCTGTTTTTT.

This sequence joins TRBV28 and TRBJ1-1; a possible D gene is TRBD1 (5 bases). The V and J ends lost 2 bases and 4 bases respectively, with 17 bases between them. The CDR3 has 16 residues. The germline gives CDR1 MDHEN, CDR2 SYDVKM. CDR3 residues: CASSLQWGGMATEAFF. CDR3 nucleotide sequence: TGTGCCAGCAGTTTACAGTGGGGGGGTATGGCCACTGAAGCTTTCTTT.

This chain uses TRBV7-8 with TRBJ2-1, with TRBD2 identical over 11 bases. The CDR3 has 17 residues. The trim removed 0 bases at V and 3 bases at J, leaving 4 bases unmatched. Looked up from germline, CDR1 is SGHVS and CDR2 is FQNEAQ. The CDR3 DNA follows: TGTGCCAGCAGCTTAGCGGTGGGGACTAGCGGCTACAATGAGCAGTTCTTC. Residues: CASSLAVGTSGYNEQFF.

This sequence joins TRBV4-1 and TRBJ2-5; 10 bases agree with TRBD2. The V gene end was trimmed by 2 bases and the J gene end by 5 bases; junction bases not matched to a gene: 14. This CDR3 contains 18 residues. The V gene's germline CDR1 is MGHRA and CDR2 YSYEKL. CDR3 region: CASSQKPLLAGFGETQYF. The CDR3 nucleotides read TGCGCCAGCAGCCAAAAACCCCTACTAGCGGGATTCGGGGAGACCCAGTACTTC.

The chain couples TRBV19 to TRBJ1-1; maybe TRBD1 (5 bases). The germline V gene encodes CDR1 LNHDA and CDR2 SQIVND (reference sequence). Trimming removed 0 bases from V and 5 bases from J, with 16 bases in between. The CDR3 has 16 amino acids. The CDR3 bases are TGTGCCAGTAGTATAGAGGGGGGACTCAAGGAAACTGAAGCTTTCTTT. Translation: CASSIEGGLKETEAFF.